One sample yielded the 3 T cell receptor beta chains listed below, sequenced in a study of cytomegalovirus exposure and HLA in healthy donors (dated by TCRdb to the late 2010s). The protocol used for the library was the immunoSEQ multiplex PCR assay. The multiplex PCR relied on a mix of 60 forward primers for TCR Vbeta segments and 13 reverse primers for TCR Jbeta segments. The source is immuneACCESS, and TCRdb retained only in-frame sequences with V and J called. Part of the clones is not carried over; for the studies checked, unresolved V genes explain less than half of this, and the remainder is unexplained. The sample table contains under 250,000 clones; only one count was recorded for about 86% of them. The ten biggest clones cover almost 8% of the sample. What was sequenced was PBMCs. Source of these receptors: a woman aged 60-75 years in good health and CMV-seropositive.

The rearrangement joins TRBV4-2 to TRBJ2-3, with 13 bases aligning to TRBD2. Germline lookup yields CDR1 LGHNA and CDR2 YNFKEQ. The ends lost 5 bases at V and 1 base at J; junction bases unmatched: 9. The CDR3 runs 18 residues. The CDR3 here is CASSYTSGRAQGTDTQYF. The CDR3 DNA is TGTGCCAGCAGCTACACTAGCGGGAGGGCCCAGGGCACAGATACGCAGTATTTT.

V and J are TRBV6-1 and TRBJ2-3, with D possibly matching TRBD2 (5 bases). V was shortened by 5 bases and J by 2 bases, with 11 bases between the two germline ends. This CDR3 contains 14 residues. Germline CDR1 MNHNS, CDR2 SASEGT. The CDR3: CASSQSGITDTQYF. In nucleotides, the CDR3 is TGTGCCAGCAGTCAGAGCGGTATCACAGATACGCAGTATTTT.

This clone occurred once. The chain is built from TRBV13 and TRBJ2-5; 7 bases line up with TRBD2. The DNA end favors TRBJ2-7, so the J call may be wrong. This CDR3 is built from 14 residues. Germline-derived CDR1 and CDR2 are PRHDT and FYEKMQ (reference sequence). The CDR3 coding sequence is TGTGCCAGCAGCTTAGGTACTAGCGCCTACGAGCAGTACTTC. Translating it yields CASSLGTSAYEQYF.